The clone carrying this T cell receptor (beta chain) was detected only a few times. V trimming: 4 bases; J trimming: 4 bases; junction bases outside the gene matches: 11. The CDR3 runs to 16 residues. From germline, CDR1 is LNHNV and CDR2 YYDKDF (reference sequence). The source of the sample is a study of blood T cell repertoires in COVID-19. In the authors' methods: Estimates of nucleated cell counts were drawn from the amplification of reference gene primers. Assay: immunoSEQ multiplex PCR; the TCRdb copy retains only in-frame clones and omits some. D and trimming come from the DNA, and the V and J calls and clone size come from that table. The sample carries 130,000 to 150,000 clones, roughly 76% recorded once.

This TCR came from a human donor with acute or convalescent COVID-19. The donor label of this sample is uncertain. The sequenced material came from peripheral blood. The genes are TRBV15 and TRBJ2-5, with TRBD1 matching over 8 bases. The CDR3 loop is CATSKGSRGRGETQYF. The DNA of the CDR3 is TGTGCCACCAGCAAAGGAAGCAGGGGGCGAGGAGAGACCCAGTACTTC.